A selection of T cell receptor beta chains follows, all from one sample in a study of shared clonotypes between healthy human individuals. TCRdb's copy holds only in-frame clones and misses some; the assay was immunoSEQ multiplex PCR. The top ten hold 1.2% of the sample, which has around 2,000,000 clones, about 95% seen once. Specimen: naive CD8+ T cells sorted from blood. The receptor source for this set is a young man in good health. CDR3s include the opening cysteine and the closing phenylalanine or tryptophan. The D gene is left open where the match is weak. A row's size may be missing; if present it is once, few, many or a size class.

V gene: TRBV6-5; J gene: TRBJ2-7; D gene: TRBD2; clone size: .; CDR3 DNA: TGTGCCAGCAGTTACCGGCCCCTAGCGGGAGGCGAGCAGTACTTC; CDR3 protein: CASSYRPLAGGEQYF
V gene: TRBV6-1; J gene: TRBJ1-6; D gene: TRBD1; clone size: .; CDR3 DNA: TGTGCCAGCAGTGAGACAGGGACGGGTTCACCCCTCCACTTT; CDR3 protein: CASSETGTGSPLHF
V gene: TRBV13; J gene: TRBJ2-7; D gene: .; clone size: .; CDR3 DNA: TGTGCCAGCAGCTCACCCCCGGGGGCCTACGAGCAGTACTTC; CDR3 protein: CASSSPPGAYEQYF
V gene: TRBV5-6; J gene: TRBJ1-1; D gene: .; clone size: .; CDR3 DNA: TGTGCCAGCAGCTGGGCACCGGGACAAGAGGTAGCTTTCTTT; CDR3 protein: CASSWAPGQEVAFF
V gene: TRBV6-1; J gene: TRBJ1-3; D gene: .; clone size: .; CDR3 DNA: TGTGCCAGCAGTGCATTCGGGGGGTCTGGAAACACCATATATTTT; CDR3 protein: CASSAFGGSGNTIYF
V gene: TRBV28; J gene: TRBJ1-3; D gene: .; clone size: .; CDR3 DNA: TGTGCCAGCAGTTACCTAGGGGGCTCTGGAAACACCATATATTTT; CDR3 protein: CASSYLGGSGNTIYF
V gene: TRBV2; J gene: TRBJ2-7; D gene: .; clone size: .; CDR3 DNA: TGTGCCAGCAGTGAAGCCCCGATCTACGAGCAGTACTTC; CDR3 protein: CASSEAPIYEQYF
V gene: TRBV5-5; J gene: TRBJ2-3; D gene: TRBD1; clone size: .; CDR3 DNA: TGTGCCAGCAGCTTGGGAGCAGGGGGAGATACGCAGTATTTT; CDR3 protein: CASSLGAGGDTQYF
V gene: TRBV7-7; J gene: TRBJ2-7; D gene: .; clone size: .; CDR3 DNA: TGTGCTAGCAGCTTAGCATCGGCCTACGAGCAGTACTTC; CDR3 protein: CASSLASAYEQYF
V gene: TRBV7-9; J gene: TRBJ2-3; D gene: .; clone size: .; CDR3 DNA: TGTGCCAGCAGCTTATTCCCAGATACGCAGTATTTT; CDR3 protein: CASSLFPDTQYF
V gene: TRBV9; J gene: TRBJ2-1; D gene: .; clone size: .; CDR3 DNA: TGTGCCAGCAGCGCCGAAAGTTCTTACAATGAGCAGTTCTTC; CDR3 protein: CASSAESSYNEQFF
V gene: TRBV10-3; J gene: TRBJ1-2; D gene: .; clone size: .; CDR3 DNA: TGTGCCATCTCGGACCTCTATGGCTACACCTTC; CDR3 protein: CAISDLYGYTF
V gene: TRBV13; J gene: TRBJ2-7; D gene: .; clone size: .; CDR3 DNA: TGTGCCAGCAGCCAAGGGGCAGAACCCTCCTACGAGCAGTACTTC; CDR3 protein: CASSQGAEPSYEQYF
V gene: TRBV27; J gene: TRBJ2-1; D gene: .; clone size: .; CDR3 DNA: TGTGCCAGCAGACTACACCTAAGCCACCTATACAATGAGCAGTTCTTC; CDR3 protein: CASRLHLSHLYNEQFF
V gene: TRBV7-4; J gene: TRBJ2-7; D gene: .; clone size: .; CDR3 DNA: TGTGCCAGCAGCTTAGTTGCCAGGGGGCTAGCGGGATTCTCCTACGAGCAGTACTTC; CDR3 protein: CASSLVARGLAGFSYEQYF
V gene: TRBV10-3; J gene: TRBJ2-1; D gene: TRBD1; clone size: .; CDR3 DNA: TGTGCCATCAGGGATGACAGGGTCAATGAGCAGTTCTTC; CDR3 protein: CAIRDDRVNEQFF
V gene: TRBV19; J gene: TRBJ2-7; D gene: TRBD1; clone size: .; CDR3 DNA: TGTGCCAGTAGTTTCGGGACAGGGAACTCCTACGAGCAGTACTTC; CDR3 protein: CASSFGTGNSYEQYF
V gene: TRBV15; J gene: TRBJ1-4; D gene: .; clone size: .; CDR3 DNA: TGTGCCACCAGCAGGATCGGGGAGGGTGATAATGAAAAACTGTTTTTT; CDR3 protein: CATSRIGEGDNEKLFF
V gene: TRBV5-1; J gene: TRBJ2-2; D gene: TRBD1; clone size: once; CDR3 DNA: TGCGCCAGCAGCCGGGACAGTTACACCGGGGAGCTGTTTTTT; CDR3 protein: CASSRDSYTGELFF
V gene: TRBV5-1; J gene: TRBJ2-7; D gene: .; clone size: .; CDR3 DNA: TGCGCCAGCAGAACGGACAGTAGCTCCTACGAGCAGTACTTC; CDR3 protein: CASRTDSSSYEQYF
V gene: TRBV4-1; J gene: TRBJ2-1; D gene: .; clone size: .; CDR3 DNA: TGCGCCAGCAGTGTGCAGGGTGTCTACAATGAGCAGTTCTTC; CDR3 protein: CASSVQGVYNEQFF
V gene: TRBV10-2; J gene: TRBJ2-1; D gene: .; clone size: .; CDR3 DNA: TGCGCCAGCAGTGGAGAAGTCGACTCCTACAATGAGCAGTTCTTC; CDR3 protein: CASSGEVDSYNEQFF